The 22 T cell receptor beta chains below were found in one sample sequenced in a study of blood T cell repertoires in COVID-19. Assay: immunoSEQ multiplex PCR; the TCRdb copy retains only in-frame clones and omits some. Counted here are 300,000 to 400,000 clones, about nine tenths occurring once; the ten biggest clones make up 1.5% to 2%. The sequencing sample was made of peripheral blood. Receptors originate from a woman aged 25-40 years with COVID-19, enrolled during active disease.

In this sample, this clone turned up a few times. This chain connects TRBV7-2 to TRBJ2-5; TRBD1 aligns across 8 bases. The germline V gene encodes CDR1 SGHTA and CDR2 FQGNSA. Trimming took 5 bases from V and 2 from J; bases not matched to a gene: 4. This CDR3 spans 14 amino acids. As DNA, the CDR3 is TGTGCCAGCAGCCCGACAGGGGTACAAGAGACCCAGTACTTC. Its protein is CASSPTGVQETQYF.

The gene calls are TRBV7-2 and TRBJ1-2; D may be TRBD1 (6 bases). The length of the CDR3 is 15 residues. Looked up from germline, CDR1 is SGHTA and CDR2 is FQGNSA. Trimming took 5 bases from V and 8 from J, leaving 21 bases between them. CDR3 sequence: CASSHYIPGDSGYTF. CDR3 nucleotides: TGTGCCAGCAGCCATTATATACCAGGGGATTCGGGCTACACCTTC.

The chain recombines TRBV7-6 with TRBJ1-1; TRBD1 aligns across 8 bases. The CDR3 length is 13 residues. CDR1 and CDR2 (germline): SGHVS, FNYEAQ. The trim removed 6 bases at V and 7 bases at J, leaving 7 bases unmatched. The CDR3 DNA reads as TGTGCCAGCAGTATCGGACAGGGCTATGAAGCTTTCTTT. Protein: CASSIGQGYEAFF.

This sequence joins TRBV11-3 and TRBJ2-7; TRBD2 matches at 8 bases. Germline V CDR1 and CDR2: SGHNT, YENEEA. V shed 2 bases and J 2 bases; nucleotides not matched to a gene: 5. The CDR3 length is 15 residues. This CDR3 reads CASSLRGGYAYEQYF. DNA for the CDR3: TGTGCCAGCAGCTTACGGGGGGGGTACGCCTACGAGCAGTACTTC.

V is TRBV2 and J is TRBJ1-4; TRBD1 agrees at 11 bases. Germline values: CDR1 SNHLY, CDR2 FYNNEI. This CDR3 spans 14 amino acids. Unmatched junction bases numbered 4, after V lost 5 bases and J lost 8 bases. The CDR3 reads CASSPGTGGEKLFF. The CDR3 bases are TGTGCCAGCAGTCCCGGGACAGGGGGGGAAAAACTGTTTTTT.

The chain employs TRBV6-2 or TRBV6-3 and TRBJ2-7; TRBD2 matches at 9 bases. Unmatched junction bases numbered 3, after V lost 3 bases and J lost 0 bases. Per germline, CDR1 MNHEY and CDR2 SVGEGT. This CDR3 has 15 residues. The CDR3 spells CASSYGAGGSYEQYV. CDR3 bases: TGTGCCAGCAGTTATGGAGCGGGAGGCTCCTACGAGCAGTACGTC.

Here the CDR3 DNA reads TGTGCCTCATCCTCTGTAGGAGCGGGGGGAACCTACAATGAGCAGTTCTTC. Translating it yields CASSSVGAGGTYNEQFF. V and J are TRBV10-3 and TRBJ2-1; 9 bases align to TRBD2. The V gene end was trimmed by 11 bases and the J gene end by 2 bases; junction bases not matched to a gene: 16. Germline V lookup: CDR1 ENHRY, CDR2 SYGVKD. The CDR3 is 17 residues long.

This chain uses TRBV4-1 with TRBJ1-4; D gene ambiguous. Trimming removed 0 bases from V and 3 bases from J, with 8 bases in between. The CDR3 length is 15 residues. Germline V lookup: CDR1 MGHRA, CDR2 YSYEKL. In DNA form, the CDR3 reads TGCGCCAGCAGCCAAGAGGTAGCCTCTAATGAAAAACTGTTTTTT. Protein sequence: CASSQEVASNEKLFF.

The V gene is TRBV18, the J gene TRBJ1-1, with D perhaps matching TRBD1 (5 bases). V gave up 3 bases and J gave up 4 bases, with 6 bases separating them. CDR1 and CDR2 from the germline V gene are KGHSH and LQKENI. CDR3 length: 12 residues. CDR3 residues: CASSPQGTEAFF. The CDR3 DNA reads as TGTGCCAGCTCACCTCAGGGCACTGAAGCTTTCTTT.

The count of this clone is one. The chain carries TRBV7-2 and TRBJ1-1, with TRBD1 matching 9 bases. Trimming cost V 5 bases and J 5 bases; bases outside gene matches: 3. The CDR3 is 13 residues long. Germline V gives CDR1 SGHTA, CDR2 FQGNSA. The DNA of the CDR3 is TGTGCCAGCAGCGCGGACAGGGGTACTGAAGCTTTCTTT. This sequence encodes CASSADRGTEAFF. The complete variable domain, with remaining parts taken from reference TRBV7-2 and TRBJ1-1, reads GAGVSQSPSNKVTEKGKDVELRCDPISGHTALYWYRQSLGQGLEFLIYFQGNSAPDKSGLPSDRFSAERTGGSVSTLTIQRTQQEDSAVYLCASSADRGTEAFFGQGTRLTVV.

J is TRBJ2-2 and V is TRBV18; D might be TRBD1 (5 bases). The length of the CDR3 is 15 residues. Germline-derived CDR1 and CDR2 are KGHSH and LQKENI. The V end lost 5 bases, the J end lost 2 bases, and 12 bases lay between the germline ends. The CDR3 region is CASSSDITNTGELFF. In nucleotides, the CDR3 is TGTGCCAGCTCATCGGACATCACCAACACCGGGGAGCTGTTTTTT.

This clone came up a few times. Additional DNA sequences in this sample encode the identical CDR3. The genes are TRBV18 and TRBJ1-2; 7 positions match TRBD1. The V gene's germline CDR1 is KGHSH and CDR2 LQKENI. The CDR3 spans 13 residues. The V and J ends lost 4 bases and 3 bases, in that order; junction bases with no gene match: 2. For the CDR3, the DNA is TGTGCCAGCTCACAGCAGGGGGACTATGGCTACACCTTC. This encodes CASSQQGDYGYTF.

The chain is built from TRBV2 and TRBJ1-1; D is undetermined. This CDR3 comprises 12 residues. V shed 4 bases and J shed 9 bases, with 12 bases lying between them. From germline, CDR1 is SNHLY and CDR2 FYNNEI. Here the CDR3 DNA reads TGTGCCAGCAGTGGGTGGCAAACCCAAGCTTTCTTT. Translated: CASSGWQTQAFF.

The chain links TRBV9 to TRBJ1-2; the D is unclear. From germline, CDR1 is SGDLS and CDR2 YYNGEE. The CDR3 covers 11 residues. Trimming took 0 bases from V and 8 from J, leaving 5 bases between them. CDR3 nucleotide sequence: TGTGCCAGCAGCGTAGCTTCGGGCTACACCTTC. Translated, it gives CASSVASGYTF.

The chain uses TRBV9 and TRBJ1-5; TRBD1 aligns across 10 bases. Germline assignment: CDR1 SGDLS and CDR2 YYNGEE. The V segment lost 2 bases and the J segment 0 bases; nucleotides outside the gene matches: 8. This CDR3 comprises 18 residues. This CDR3 reads CASSVLGQGSYSNQPQHF. DNA for the CDR3: TGTGCCAGCAGCGTTTTGGGACAGGGGTCCTATAGCAATCAGCCCCAGCATTTT.

This clone was seen a few times. The V and J genes are TRBV6-5 and TRBJ1-4, with 12 bases fitting TRBD1. CDR1 is MNHEY and CDR2 is SVGAGI in the germline V gene. The CDR3 has 15 residues. Germline trimming cut 5 bases from V and 10 bases from J; bases unmatched to any gene: 8. CDR3 bases: TGTGCCAGCAGTACCACCGGGACAGGGGGCGGAAAACTGTTTTTT. Translation gives CASSTTGTGGGKLFF.

This chain connects TRBV5-5 to TRBJ1-4, with D possibly being TRBD1 (5 bases). The CDR3 runs to 14 residues. The germline V gene has CDR1 SGHKS and CDR2 YYEKEE (reference sequence). V lost 3 bases and J 8 bases, leaving 14 bases between the germline ends. CDR3 region: CASSSLAGEEKLFF. Here the CDR3 DNA reads TGTGCCAGCAGCTCACTGGCGGGGGAAGAAAAACTGTTTTTT.

This chain joins TRBV4-2 and TRBJ2-7; D is undetermined. The ends were cut back, 1 base at V and 3 bases at J, with 13 bases in the middle. The CDR3 runs 15 residues. Germline values: CDR1 LGHNA, CDR2 YNFKEQ. As DNA, the CDR3 is TGTGCCAGCAGCCAAGTGGCATTTGGTCTCTACGAGCAGTACTTC. The encoded protein is CASSQVAFGLYEQYF.

The chain joins TRBV3-1 (or the pseudogene TRBV3-2) to TRBJ2-7; no clear D. The germline V gene has CDR1 LGHDT and CDR2 YNNKEL (reference sequence). The CDR3 has 12 residues. V was trimmed by 5 bases and J by 2 bases, leaving 7 bases between them. This chain's CDR3 is CASSYAAYEQYF. The CDR3 region has the DNA TGTGCCAGCAGCTACGCGGCCTACGAGCAGTACTTC.

The CDR3: CASSQSTGKGSPLHF. In DNA form, the CDR3 reads TGCGCCAGCAGCCAATCAACAGGGAAAGGGTCACCCCTCCACTTT. The chain employs TRBV4-1 and TRBJ1-6; tentative D call: TRBD1 (6 bases). V was shortened by 2 bases and J by 10 bases, with 15 bases between the two germline ends. The CDR3 spans 15 residues. Germline loops: CDR1 MGHRA, CDR2 YSYEKL.

The chain carries TRBV6-6 and TRBJ1-2, with D hard to call. In germline, CDR1 is MNHNY, CDR2 SVGAGI (reference sequence). The CDR3 loop spans 16 amino acids. V was trimmed by 0 bases and J by 4 bases, leaving 15 bases between them. CDR3 residues: CASSYSRHGFSYGYTF. CDR3 coding DNA: TGTGCCAGCAGTTACTCGAGACATGGGTTTAGCTATGGCTACACCTTC.

In DNA form, the CDR3 reads TGTGCCAGCAGCCCTGGACAGGGTTTCTATGGCTACACCTTC. Translating gives CASSPGQGFYGYTF. The genes are TRBV5-6 and TRBJ1-2; TRBD1 matches at 8 bases. This CDR3 is built from 14 residues. Germline loops: CDR1 SGHDT, CDR2 YYEEEE. The ends lost 4 bases at V and 4 bases at J; junction bases unmatched: 6.